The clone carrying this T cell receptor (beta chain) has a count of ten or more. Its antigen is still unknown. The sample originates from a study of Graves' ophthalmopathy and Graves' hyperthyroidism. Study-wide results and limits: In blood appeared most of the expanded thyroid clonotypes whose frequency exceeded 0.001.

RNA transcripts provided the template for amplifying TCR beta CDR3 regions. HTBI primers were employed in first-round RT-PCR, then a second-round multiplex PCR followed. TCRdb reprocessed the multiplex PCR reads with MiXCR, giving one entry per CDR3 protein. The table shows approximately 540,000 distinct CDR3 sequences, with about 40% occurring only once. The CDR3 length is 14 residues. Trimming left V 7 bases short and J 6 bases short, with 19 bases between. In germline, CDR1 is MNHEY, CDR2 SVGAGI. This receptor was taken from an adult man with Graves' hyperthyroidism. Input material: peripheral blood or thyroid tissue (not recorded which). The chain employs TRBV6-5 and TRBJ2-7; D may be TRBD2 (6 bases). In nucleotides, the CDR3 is TGTGCCAGCAATTCGGGGCCGGGGGACCTCGAGCAGTACTTC. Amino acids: CASNSGPGDLEQYF.